These 27 T cell receptor beta chains were all obtained from the same sample, sequenced in a study of response to subunit inactivated influenza vaccine. MiXCR, run by TCRdb on the RT-PCR reads, gives a single entry per CDR3 protein. The data show about 800,000 distinct CDR3 sequences, 21% seen once. The material sequenced was PBMCs from blood, taken 4 to 6 days after vaccination. All receptors derive from a man aged 50 to 60 who received an inactivated influenza vaccine.

The chain combines TRBV6-5 with TRBJ2-3, with D unclear. V gave up 5 bases and J gave up 5 bases, with 8 bases separating them. Germline V gives CDR1 MNHEY, CDR2 SVGAGI. This CDR3 comprises 12 residues. CDR3 sequence reads: CASSDTGDTQYF. The DNA of the CDR3 is TGTGCCAGCAGTGACACTGGAGATACGCAGTATTTT.

Many counts were recorded for this clonotype. The chain carries TRBV6-1 and TRBJ2-1; D is undetermined. This CDR3 is built from 15 residues. Germline V CDR1 and CDR2: MNHNS, SASEGT. V shed 10 bases and J shed 0 bases, with 16 bases lying between them. CDR3 sequence reads: CANSLGPSSYNEQFF. Written as DNA, the CDR3 is TGTGCCAACAGCCTCGGCCCGAGCTCCTACAATGAGCAGTTCTTC.

The rearrangement links TRBV5-6 to TRBJ2-7; 10 nucleotides match TRBD2. CDR1 SGHDT and CDR2 YYEEEE come from the germline V gene. Losses at the gene ends were 2 bases for V and 5 bases for J; bases not matched to a gene: 4. This CDR3 contains 14 residues. The CDR3 sequence: CASSFLAGEDEQYF. The DNA for the CDR3 is TGTGCCAGCAGCTTCCTAGCGGGAGAGGACGAGCAGTACTTC.

This chain uses TRBV9 with TRBJ1-1; tentative D call: TRBD1 (6 bases). Per germline, CDR1 SGDLS and CDR2 YYNGEE. Trimming left V 3 bases short and J 3 bases short, with 21 bases between. The CDR3 length is 17 residues. CDR3 in DNA: TGTGCCAGCAGCGCTAGCCCCCCAGACAGGTTCGACACTGAAGCTTTCTTT. Translating it yields CASSASPPDRFDTEAFF.

The chain has TRBV6-1 and TRBJ2-7; 8 bases are shared with TRBD1. The CDR3 totals 15 residues. V shed 3 bases, J shed 3 bases, and the junction held 7 bases outside the gene matches. Germline-derived CDR1 and CDR2 are MNHNS and SASEGT. Here the CDR3 reads CASSEEGQGLYEQYF. CDR3 coding DNA: TGTGCCAGCAGTGAGGAAGGACAGGGACTCTACGAGCAGTACTTC.

Ten or more counts support this clonotype. In DNA, the CDR3 is TGCGCCAGCAGCTTGGGGGGGACAGATACGCAGTATTTT. Encoded protein: CASSLGGTDTQYF. The chain couples TRBV5-1 to TRBJ2-3; either TRBD1 or TRBD2 may fit D (5 bases each). Germline V CDR1 and CDR2: SGHRS, YFSETQ. CDR3 length equals 13 residues. Trimming took off 0 bases at V and 3 bases at J, with 5 bases between the two ends.

This clonotype was counted between two and nine times. The chain joins TRBV20-1 to TRBJ1-6, with D maybe TRBD1 (6 bases). The CDR3 loop spans 12 amino acids. V gave up 1 base and J gave up 10 bases, with 8 bases separating them. Germline assignment: CDR1 DFQATT and CDR2 SNEGSKA (reference sequence). The CDR3 here is CSARVQGSPLHF. The CDR3 region has the DNA TGCAGTGCTAGAGTACAGGGCTCACCCCTCCACTTT.

This clonotype has only a few counts. The rearrangement uses TRBV6-1 and TRBJ1-2, with 9 bases matching TRBD1. The germline CDR1 and CDR2 sequences are MNHNS and SASEGT. V was pared by 5 bases and J by 6 bases, with 19 bases of the junction left unmatched. The length of the CDR3 is 18 residues. As DNA, the CDR3 is TGTGCCAGCAGTCCTTACCCGGGACAGGGTACCCTTCGTGATGGCTACACCTTC. This codes for CASSPYPGQGTLRDGYTF.

This clonotype was found a few times. The chain employs TRBV5-1 and TRBJ2-7; a possible D gene is TRBD1 (5 bases). In germline, CDR1 is SGHRS, CDR2 YFSETQ. Deletions cut 4 bases from V and 1 base from J, with 12 bases between. The CDR3 contains 14 residues. CDR3 nucleotide sequence: TGCGCCAGCAGCGTGGACACTCGGTCCTACGAGCAGTACTTC. This gives the protein CASSVDTRSYEQYF.

The J gene is TRBJ2-3, the V gene TRBV7-2; TRBD1 aligns across 11 bases. CDR3 length equals 16 residues. Germline CDR1 and CDR2: SGHTA and FQGNSA. V lost 3 bases, J lost 4 bases, and 6 bases stayed unmatched. The CDR3 DNA reads as TGTGCCAGCAGCTTTGCCGGGACAGGGGGTCCAGATACGCAGTATTTT. It translates to CASSFAGTGGPDTQYF.

This clonotype has more than one count but fewer than ten. The chain links TRBV5-6 to TRBJ2-7, with D possibly being TRBD1 (6 bases). V was shortened by 2 bases and J by 2 bases, with 17 bases between the two germline ends. The CDR3 has 16 residues. CDR1 is SGHDT, CDR2 YYEEEE, per germline. This CDR3 is CASSFPTGQGPYEQYF. In DNA form, the CDR3 reads TGTGCCAGCAGCTTTCCCACCGGGCAGGGGCCCTACGAGCAGTACTTC.

A few counts support this clonotype. The V and J genes are TRBV20-1 and TRBJ2-5; 7 bases line up with TRBD2. The V gene end was trimmed by 2 bases and the J gene end by 2 bases; junction bases not matched to a gene: 8. The germline CDR1 and CDR2 sequences are DFQATT and SNEGSKA (reference sequence). This CDR3 contains 15 residues. The CDR3 DNA reads TGCAGTGCTAGAAAGAGCGGGGAGCCACAAGAGACCCAGTACTTC. This encodes CSARKSGEPQETQYF.

This clonotype was found a few times. The genes are TRBV7-9 and TRBJ2-7; the match to TRBD2 covers 14 bases. V lost 3 bases and J lost 3; bases outside the gene matches: 4. In germline, CDR1 is SEHNR, CDR2 FQNEAQ (reference sequence). The CDR3 totals 16 residues. The CDR3 region is CASSFFGTSGGYEQYF. The CDR3 DNA reads TGTGCCAGCAGCTTTTTTGGGACTAGCGGGGGCTACGAGCAGTACTTC.

This clonotype turned up a few times. The chain combines TRBV27 with TRBJ2-4; 7 positions agree with TRBD2. This CDR3 is built from 16 residues. From germline, CDR1 is MNHEY and CDR2 SMNVEV (reference sequence). The V segment lost 0 bases and the J segment 3 bases; nucleotides outside the gene matches: 5. CDR3 nucleotide sequence: TGTGCCAGCAGTTTATCAAGCGGGGTCAGCAAAAACATTCAGTACTTC. As protein: CASSLSSGVSKNIQYF.

The chain combines TRBV3-1 with TRBJ2-6, with a possible D match to TRBD2 (6 bases). The CDR3 has 14 residues. Trimming removed 1 base from V and 11 bases from J, with 12 bases in between. CDR1 and CDR2 from the germline V gene are LGHDT and YNNKEL (reference sequence). The CDR3 bases are TGTGCCAGCAGCCAAGGCATTTTAGCGGACGTCCTGACTTTC. It translates to CASSQGILADVLTF.

J is TRBJ2-7 and V is TRBV4-2, with no clear D. The CDR3 runs to 16 residues. Germline CDR1 reads LGHNA; CDR2 reads YNFKEQ. V gave up 1 base and J gave up 0 bases, with 13 bases separating them. Here the CDR3 DNA reads TGTGCCAGCAGCCAAGGGCCCCCGGCGGCCTCCTACGAGCAGTACTTC. Translation: CASSQGPPAASYEQYF.

There are a few counts of this clonotype. This sequence joins TRBV6-2 or TRBV6-3 and TRBJ2-1; 7 bases align to TRBD2. Per the germline V gene, CDR1 is MNHEY and CDR2 is SVGEGT. V lost 2 bases, J lost 2 bases, and 0 bases stayed unmatched. This CDR3 is 14 amino acids long. CDR3 nucleotides: TGTGCCAGCAGTTACGCGGGGGCCTACAATGAGCAGTTCTTC. Translated, it gives CASSYAGAYNEQFF.

Comment on this clonotype: This may come from a read error, since a much larger clone is one base off. The rearrangement joins TRBV12-3 or TRBV12-4 to TRBJ2-1; 8 nucleotides agree with TRBD1. The CDR3 loop spans 14 amino acids. The CDR3 region has the DNA TGTACCAGCAGTTCCCCAGACAGGGGAGGTGAGCAGTTCTTC. It specifies CTSSSPDRGGEQFF.

This clonotype occurred a few times. Germline is not matched at one junction end, which may reflect a read error. V gene TRBV30 combines with J gene TRBJ2-5; 7 nucleotides align to TRBD1. The germline V gene has CDR1 GTSNPN and CDR2 SVGIG (reference sequence). The CDR3 is made up of 11 amino acids. The CDR3 protein is CAWSVRGTADF. The DNA for the CDR3 is TGTGCCTGGAGTGTACGTGGGACAGCGGACTTC.

This clonotype was detected only a few times. The chain links TRBV3-1 to TRBJ2-7; D may be TRBD1 (6 bases). Per germline, CDR1 LGHDT and CDR2 YNNKEL (reference sequence). V lost 4 bases and J 6 bases, leaving 13 bases between the germline ends. This CDR3 contains 13 residues. CDR3 in amino acids: CASSRSTGSEQYF. The DNA for the CDR3 is TGTGCCAGCAGCCGATCAACAGGGTCCGAGCAGTACTTC.

In this sample, this clonotype turned up a few times. V usage is TRBV7-3 and J usage is TRBJ2-7; D is uncertain. This CDR3 region has 15 residues. V was cut by 2 bases and J by 8 bases, with 19 bases left in between. CDR1 SGHTA and CDR2 FQGTGA come from the germline V gene. The CDR3 here is CASSLDPTELKKQYF. CDR3 nucleotides: TGTGCCAGCAGCTTAGATCCGACTGAGCTTAAAAAGCAGTACTTC. The full variable domain, in which reference TRBV7-3 and TRBJ2-7 provide the parts outside the CDR3, is GAGVSQTPSNKVTEKGKYVELRCDPISGHTALYWYRQSLGQGPEFLIYFQGTGAADDSGLPNDRFFAVRPEGSVSTLKIQRTERGDSAVYLCASSLDPTELKKQYFGPGTRLTVT.

This clonotype was counted between two and nine times. V gene TRBV20-1 combines with J gene TRBJ2-7; D is tentatively TRBD1 or TRBD2 (5 bases each). With 6 bases removed from V and 3 bases from J, the gap between germline ends came to 15 bases. This CDR3 is 13 amino acids long. Germline V gene lookup returns CDR1 DFQATT and CDR2 SNEGSKA (reference sequence). CDR3 sequence: CSASPGPYYEQYF. For the CDR3, the DNA is TGCAGTGCCTCTCCGGGACCATACTACGAGCAGTACTTC.

The gene calls are TRBV7-6 and TRBJ1-5; a possible D gene is TRBD1 (6 bases). Trimming cost V 5 bases and J 6 bases, with 14 bases left between them. Germline V gives CDR1 SGHVS, CDR2 FNYEAQ. CDR3 length equals 14 residues. CDR3 coding DNA: TGTGCCAGCAGCCAGAACGGGGGCGTTCAGCCCCAGCATTTT. Its protein is CASSQNGGVQPQHF.

The genes are TRBV9 and TRBJ2-2, with D possibly TRBD2 on 5 matching bases. Germline lookup yields CDR1 SGDLS and CDR2 YYNGEE. Trimming shortened V by 3 bases and J by 4 bases, and 7 bases separated the two germline ends. The CDR3 runs to 13 residues. CDR3 nucleotides: TGTGCCAGCAGCGGGGGAGCCACCGGGGAGCTGTTTTTT. Encoded protein: CASSGGATGELFF.

This clonotype was observed a handful of times. This chain links TRBV29-1 with TRBJ2-1, with 14 bases that match TRBD2. Germline V CDR1 and CDR2: SQVTM, ANQGSEA. This CDR3 spans 17 amino acids. V dropped 3 bases and J dropped 6; count of bases not matched to a gene: 10. CDR3 nucleotide sequence: TGCAGCGTTGATGGCGGGACTAGCGGGAGTTGGGCCAATGAGCAGTTCTTC. Translated, it gives CSVDGGTSGSWANEQFF.

The J gene is TRBJ2-1, the V gene TRBV12-3 or TRBV12-4; D could derive from TRBD1 or TRBD2 (5 bases each). The germline V and J ends were trimmed by 6 bases and 2 bases, with 11 bases remaining between them. The CDR3 contains 14 residues. Here the CDR3 DNA reads TGTGCCAGCAGCCCGCCGGGACCCTACAATGAGCAGTTCTTC. As protein: CASSPPGPYNEQFF.

This clonotype turned up a few times. This chain uses TRBV7-2 with TRBJ1-1, with D unresolved. Per germline, CDR1 SGHTA and CDR2 FQGNSA. This CDR3 has 16 amino acids. V lost 1 base and J lost 5, with 17 bases in between. The CDR3 region is CASSLVPGRRETEAFF. The CDR3 region has the DNA TGTGCCAGCAGCTTAGTACCCGGGAGGAGGGAGACTGAAGCTTTCTTT.